This T cell receptor beta chain was sequenced during a study of blood T cell repertoires in COVID-19. Under the authors' procedure: Reference gene primers were amplified, and this amplification served to estimate nucleated cell counts. Clones were sequenced by immunoSEQ multiplex PCR, and TCRdb holds only the in-frame ones, with some missing. V, J and clone size are taken as reported in that table, and D and trimming were inferred from the DNA itself. In the table there are approximately 220,000 clones, about 83% of which are singletons. The trim removed 2 bases at V and 5 bases at J, leaving 7 bases unmatched. Germline assignment: CDR1 SNHLY and CDR2 FYNNEI. The CDR3 covers 15 residues.

Sequencing was done on a sample of peripheral blood. The source is a woman aged 50 to 60 with acute or convalescent COVID-19. The chain carries TRBV2 and TRBJ2-5; 8 nucleotides agree with TRBD2. This CDR3 is CASSESSGRLETQYF. Here the CDR3 DNA reads TGTGCCAGCAGTGAATCCAGCGGGAGACTTGAGACCCAGTACTTC.